The 21 T cell receptor beta chains below all came from one sample that was sequenced in a study of beta chain features in type 1 diabetes. Since all of the isolated RNA was reverse transcribed, expressed TCRB transcripts were what got sequenced. The protocol was immunoSEQ multiplex PCR, while the TCRdb copy is restricted to in-frame clones and leaves out a portion. Seen here are hundreds of thousands of clones, approximately 30% observed once, and the top ten hold roughly 0.066%. Specimen: naive CD4+ T cells from blood. The receptors here all came from a man aged 18 to 30 in good health.

This clone appeared a few times. The V gene is TRBV10-3, the J gene TRBJ1-2, with 8 positions matching TRBD1. The J segment lost 6 bases and the V segment lost 4 bases, leaving 4 bases of the junction unmatched. Germline CDR1 reads ENHRY; CDR2 reads SYGVKD. This CDR3 is built from 13 residues. The CDR3 sequence is CAISGRQGNGYTF. The DNA for the CDR3 is TGTGCCATCAGTGGAAGACAGGGGAATGGCTACACCTTC.

This clone was counted between two and nine times. The chain has TRBV30 and TRBJ2-2; 9 nucleotides match TRBD1. V trimming: 7 bases; J trimming: 7 bases; junction bases outside the gene matches: 4. From germline, CDR1 is GTSNPN and CDR2 SVGIG (reference sequence). This CDR3 region has 12 residues. The CDR3 DNA follows: TGTGCCTTACAGGGGGCGGGCGGGGAGCTGTTTTTT. Residues: CALQGAGGELFF. The full variable domain, its missing parts supplied by reference TRBV30 and TRBJ2-2, is SQTIHQWPATLVQPVGSPLSLECTVEGTSNPNLYWYRQAAGRGLQLLFYSVGIGQISSEVPQNLSASRPQDRQFILSSKKLLLSDSGFYLCALQGAGGELFFGEGSRLTVL.

This clone has only a few counts. V gene TRBV4-1 combines with J gene TRBJ2-3; 8 bases line up with TRBD1. The CDR3 consists of 15 residues. Unmatched junction bases numbered 8, after V lost 4 bases and J lost 5 bases. Per germline, CDR1 MGHRA and CDR2 YSYEKL. CDR3 nucleotides: TGCGCCAGCAGCCCAGGACAGGGAGATGGAGATACGCAGTATTTT. Residues: CASSPGQGDGDTQYF.

The V gene is TRBV18, the J gene TRBJ2-1; the D gene is possibly TRBD2 (5 bases). The CDR3 is 17 residues long. Germline V gene lookup returns CDR1 KGHSH and CDR2 LQKENI. Trimming shortened V by 2 bases and J by 8 bases, and 22 bases separated the two germline ends. CDR3: CASSPYVGATSEDEQFF. CDR3 bases: TGTGCCAGCTCACCATACGTGGGAGCAACGTCGGAGGATGAGCAGTTCTTC. The variable domain in full, completed from reference TRBV18 and TRBJ2-1, reads NAGVMQNPRHLVRRRGQEARLRCSPMKGHSHVYWYRQLPEEGLKFMVYLQKENIIDESGMPKERFSAEFPKEGPSILRIQQVVRGDSAAYFCASSPYVGATSEDEQFFGPGTRLTVL.

This chain joins TRBV7-9 and TRBJ2-5, with a possible D match to TRBD1 (5 bases). From germline, CDR1 is SEHNR and CDR2 FQNEAQ (reference sequence). This CDR3 has 15 amino acids. V was pared by 1 base and J by 2 bases, with 11 bases between. DNA of the CDR3: TGTGCCAGCAGCTTAGTTCCAGGGCAGCAAGAGACCCAGTACTTC. This translates into CASSLVPGQQETQYF.

This clone came up a few times. The V gene is TRBV4-3, the J gene TRBJ2-6; the D is unclear. The V gene lost 2 bases and the J gene lost 0 bases, with 14 bases spanning the gap. The germline V gene encodes CDR1 LGHNA and CDR2 YSLEER. This CDR3 is 18 amino acids long. CDR3 region: CASSQTTAELSGANVLTF. The CDR3 coding sequence is TGCGCCAGCAGCCAAACGACGGCCGAGCTCTCTGGGGCCAACGTCCTGACTTTC.

This clone showed up just a few times. The chain joins TRBV30 to TRBJ1-5; D is possibly TRBD1 (5 bases). CDR1 is GTSNPN and CDR2 is SVGIG in the germline V gene (reference sequence). The CDR3 spans 16 residues. Trimming pared 0 bases from V and 1 base from J, leaving 13 bases between. The CDR3 here is CAWSVLGGTSNQPQHF. The CDR3 nucleotides are TGTGCCTGGAGTGTACTCGGGGGAACGAGCAATCAGCCCCAGCATTTT.

In the case of this clone: The sample carries other DNA sequences with the same CDR3. This chain joins TRBV18 and TRBJ2-2; D not resolved. Looked up from germline, CDR1 is KGHSH and CDR2 is LQKENI. V lost 0 bases to trimming and J lost 5 bases, with 7 bases between them. The CDR3 is made up of 14 amino acids. The CDR3 here is CASSPPTGTGELFF. The CDR3 DNA is TGTGCCAGCTCACCACCGACCGGGACCGGGGAGCTGTTTTTT.

The V and J genes are TRBV7-2 and TRBJ2-1, with 8 bases aligning to TRBD2. This CDR3 comprises 16 residues. Germline values: CDR1 SGHTA, CDR2 FQGNSA. J was trimmed by 0 bases and V by 2 bases; bases with no gene match: 3. The CDR3 loop reads CASSLLAGPSYNEQFF. The CDR3 DNA sequence: TGTGCCAGCAGCTTACTAGCGGGTCCCTCCTACAATGAGCAGTTCTTC.

This clone was seen a few times. The rearrangement uses TRBV7-9 and TRBJ1-4, with D uncertain. The V end was cut by 3 bases, the J end by 6 bases, with 11 bases between. The CDR3 sequence is 14 residues long. The germline V gene has CDR1 SEHNR and CDR2 FQNEAQ (reference sequence). The CDR3 nucleotides are TGTGCCAGCAGCTTTAGGCAGGACCATGAAAAACTGTTTTTT. Protein: CASSFRQDHEKLFF. Full variable domain (remainder filled in from reference TRBV7-9 and TRBJ1-4): DTGVSQNPRHKITKRGQNVTFRCDPISEHNRLYWYRQTLGQGPEFLTYFQNEAQLEKSRLLSDRFSAERPKGSFSTLEIQRTEQGDSAMYLCASSFRQDHEKLFFGSGTQLSVL.

This clone was seen a single time. The chain carries TRBV7-9 and TRBJ2-5, with D hard to call. Trimming removed 1 base from V and 4 bases from J, with 22 bases in between. Germline V CDR1 and CDR2: SEHNR, FQNEAQ (reference sequence). CDR3 length: 18 amino acids. The CDR3 region is CASSLVGSAPDIRETQYF. The DNA of the CDR3 is TGTGCCAGCAGCTTAGTAGGATCGGCTCCTGACATCCGAGAGACCCAGTACTTC. Combining the CDR3 with reference TRBV7-9 and TRBJ2-5 gives the whole variable domain DTGVSQNPRHKITKRGQNVTFRCDPISEHNRLYWYRQTLGQGPEFLTYFQNEAQLEKSRLLSDRFSAERPKGSFSTLEIQRTEQGDSAMYLCASSLVGSAPDIRETQYFGPGTRLLVL.

This clone was observed a single time. This chain links TRBV28 with TRBJ2-6, with D uncertain. Germline values: CDR1 MDHEN, CDR2 SYDVKM. The V and J ends lost 3 bases and 0 bases respectively, with 6 bases between them. The CDR3 totals 15 residues. This CDR3 reads CASSFWSSGANVLTF. CDR3 coding DNA: TGTGCCAGCAGTTTCTGGTCCTCTGGGGCCAACGTCCTGACTTTC.

This clone was seen a handful of times. The sample has other DNA sequences that encode this CDR3 too. The rearrangement uses TRBV29-1 and TRBJ1-1, with 10 bases matching TRBD1. The CDR3 consists of 12 residues. CDR1 and CDR2 from the germline V gene are SQVTM and ANQGSEA. Unmatched junction bases numbered 3, after V lost 7 bases and J lost 4 bases. The CDR3 bases are TGCAGCGCGGACAGGGGGGGCACTGAAGCTTTCTTT. Encoded protein: CSADRGGTEAFF.

This chain connects TRBV4-1 to TRBJ2-1; TRBD2 matches 12 bases. The CDR3 is 16 amino acids. V was pared by 3 bases and J by 4 bases, with 4 bases of the junction left unmatched. The germline CDR1 and CDR2 sequences are MGHRA and YSYEKL. In DNA, the CDR3 is TGCGCCAGCAGCCAGCCGACTAGCGGGGGTTACAATGAGCAGTTCTTC. It specifies CASSQPTSGGYNEQFF.

This clone was seen only a few times. The rearrangement joins TRBV7-2 to TRBJ2-3; 11 nucleotides agree with TRBD1. Trimming cost V 2 bases and J 4 bases; bases outside gene matches: 8. This CDR3 has 17 residues. Germline V gene sequence: CDR1 SGHTA, CDR2 FQGNSA. CDR3 coding DNA: TGTGCCAGCAGCTTACTGGGACAGGGGGTTTTATCAGATACGCAGTATTTT. This encodes CASSLLGQGVLSDTQYF.

This clone was seen a few times. The chain links TRBV7-2 to TRBJ2-1; D is unresolved. Germline values: CDR1 SGHTA, CDR2 FQGNSA. The CDR3 sequence is 13 residues long. Trimming left V 8 bases short and J 3 bases short, with 11 bases between. The CDR3 is CASLRTFYNEQFF. Written as DNA, the CDR3 is TGTGCCAGCCTTCGGACGTTCTACAATGAGCAGTTCTTC.

The chain recombines TRBV7-9 with TRBJ2-7; perhaps D is TRBD1 or TRBD2 (5 bases each). CDR1 and CDR2 from the germline V gene are SEHNR and FQNEAQ (reference sequence). The CDR3 spans 15 residues. Between the trimmed V and J ends, which lost 4 bases and 3 bases, there was a span of 16 bases. The CDR3 nucleotides are TGTGCCAGCAGCTCGGGACGGCTCGGGGTCTACGAGCAGTACTTC. It codes for CASSSGRLGVYEQYF.

Only a few counts were recorded for this clone. This rearrangement joins TRBV7-9 to TRBJ2-7; TRBD1 agrees at 8 bases. This CDR3 has 15 residues. The J segment lost 2 bases and the V segment lost 4 bases, leaving 7 bases of the junction unmatched. Germline V gives CDR1 SEHNR, CDR2 FQNEAQ (reference sequence). CDR3 sequence: CASSSRDRSTYEQYF. The CDR3 DNA sequence: TGTGCCAGCAGCTCCAGGGACAGGAGCACCTACGAGCAGTACTTC.

This clone was detected only a few times. The chain employs TRBV28 and TRBJ1-1, with 8 bases aligning to TRBD1. The CDR3 contains 12 residues. CDR1 is MDHEN and CDR2 is SYDVKM in the germline V gene. V lost 7 bases to trimming and J lost 10 bases; unmatched junction nucleotides: 8. DNA for the CDR3: TGTGCCAGCAACCTCAACGGACAGGGAGCTTTCTTT. Encoded protein: CASNLNGQGAFF.

This clone was observed a handful of times. The chain recombines TRBV28 with TRBJ1-2, with D unclear. Germline V lookup: CDR1 MDHEN, CDR2 SYDVKM. Trimming shortened V by 11 bases and J by 0 bases, and 13 bases separated the two germline ends. The CDR3 is 13 residues long. The CDR3 DNA sequence: TGTGCCGTCGCTCAGGCGCCTAACTATGGCTACACCTTC. Encoded protein: CAVAQAPNYGYTF.

This clone came up a few times. Here the CDR3 reads CAWSIRFAGELFF. The DNA of the CDR3 is TGTGCCTGGAGTATCCGGTTTGCCGGGGAGCTGTTTTTT. The rearrangement links TRBV30 to TRBJ2-2; the D is unclear. Trimming took off 2 bases at V and 6 bases at J, with 10 bases between the two ends. CDR1 is GTSNPN, CDR2 SVGIG, per germline (reference sequence). The CDR3 has 13 residues.